A single sample is the source of the 32 T cell receptor beta chains below, sequenced in a study of blood T cell repertoires in COVID-19. Repertoires were generated with immunoSEQ multiplex PCR, while TCRdb's copy carries only in-frame clones and drops some. In the table there are about 230,000 clones, about nine tenths of which are singletons. The sequenced sample was peripheral blood. The receptors were gathered from a man aged 50 to 60 with COVID-19, enrolled during active disease.

This clone was picked up one time. The gene calls are TRBV27 and TRBJ2-7; 8 bases match TRBD2. V was pared by 7 bases and J by 4 bases, with 15 bases of the junction left unmatched. CDR1 is MNHEY, CDR2 SMNVEV, per germline (reference sequence). This CDR3 spans 16 amino acids. In DNA form, the CDR3 reads TGTGCCAGCAAGCCCATGCTGGTGGGACTAGAATACGAGCAGTACTTC. Protein product: CASKPMLVGLEYEQYF.

This sequence joins TRBV4-2 and TRBJ2-1; possibly TRBD1 for D (5 bases). V lost 1 base and J lost 5, with 9 bases in between. The CDR3 contains 14 residues. Per the germline V gene, CDR1 is LGHNA and CDR2 is YNFKEQ. The CDR3 sequence is CASSQGGLNNEQFF. DNA for the CDR3: TGTGCCAGCAGCCAAGGGGGCCTCAACAATGAGCAGTTCTTC.

V and J are TRBV21-1 and TRBJ1-1; whether TRBD1, the table's D call, matches the DNA was not checked. TRBV21-1 is shown as a pseudogene. The CDR3 is 20 amino acids. The CDR3 loop reads CASSKSAYSGQGVLEAEAFF. The DNA of the CDR3 is TGTGCCAGCAGCAAAAGCGCCTATTCCGGACAGGGAGTTTTGGAAGCTGAAGCTTTCTTT.

This clone was seen only a few times. The chain links TRBV5-1 to TRBJ1-2; TRBD1 matches at 7 bases. Trimming removed 0 bases from V and 5 bases from J; junction bases left unmatched: 10. Germline loops: CDR1 SGHRS, CDR2 YFSETQ. The CDR3 is 16 amino acids. CDR3 amino acids: CASSLEQRTGWYGYTF. The CDR3 DNA sequence: TGCGCCAGCAGCTTGGAACAGAGGACAGGATGGTATGGCTACACCTTC. The full variable domain, in which reference TRBV5-1 and TRBJ1-2 provide the parts outside the CDR3, is KAGVTQTPRYLIKTRGQQVTLSCSPISGHRSVSWYQQTPGQGLQFLFEYFSETQRNKGNFPGRFSGRQFSNSRSEMNVSTLELGDSALYLCASSLEQRTGWYGYTFGSGTRLTVV.

The rearrangement joins TRBV4-3 to TRBJ2-6, with no clear D. This CDR3 spans 16 amino acids. Germline V lookup: CDR1 LGHNA, CDR2 YSLEER. V was cut by 0 bases and J by 0 bases, with 6 bases left in between. CDR3 bases: TGCGCCAGCAGCCAAGACAGCGCCTCTGGGGCCAACGTCCTGACTTTC. Its protein product is CASSQDSASGANVLTF.

CDR3 sequence (DNA): TGTGCCAGTACCCTAGGGGGACAGATAAACAATGAGCAGTTCTTC. Amino acid sequence: CASTLGGQINNEQFF. The chain has TRBV19 and TRBJ2-1; 7 positions match TRBD1. This CDR3 spans 15 amino acids. Germline V CDR1 and CDR2: LNHDA, SQIVND (reference sequence). Trimming took 7 bases from V and 5 from J; bases not matched to a gene: 11.

This clone was recorded a few times. The rearrangement joins TRBV12-5 to TRBJ1-2; 8 bases map to TRBD1. With V trimmed by 6 bases and J by 4 bases, 7 bases remained unmatched. From germline, CDR1 is LGHNT and CDR2 FRNRAP. CDR3 length equals 14 residues. The DNA for the CDR3 is TGTGCTAGTGGGCCAGGGGGCCCGTCCTATGGCTACACCTTC. The encoded protein is CASGPGGPSYGYTF. The entire variable domain, with the rest obtained from reference TRBV12-5 and TRBJ1-2, is as follows: DARVTQTPRHKVTEMGQEVTMRCQPILGHNTVFWYRQTMMQGLELLAYFRNRAPLDDSGMPKDRFSAEMPDATLATLKIQPSEPRDSAVYFCASGPGGPSYGYTFGSGTRLTVV.

The chain combines TRBV18 with TRBJ2-7, with TRBD1 matching over 7 bases. The CDR3 is 14 amino acids. Germline values: CDR1 KGHSH, CDR2 LQKENI. J lost 1 base, V lost 4 bases, and 4 bases had no gene match. CDR3 in DNA: TGTGCCAGCTCACGACGGGACAGTTCCTACGAGCAGTACTTC. This encodes CASSRRDSSYEQYF.

The chain carries TRBV5-1 and TRBJ1-5; 7 bases fit TRBD1. V shed 5 bases, J shed 4 bases, and the junction held 6 bases outside the gene matches. The CDR3 sequence is 14 residues long. Germline CDR1 and CDR2: SGHRS and YFSETQ. CDR3 residues: CASSSDRPNQPQHF. In nucleotides, the CDR3 is TGCGCCAGCAGTTCGGACAGGCCGAATCAGCCCCAGCATTTT. Full variable domain (rest looked up from reference TRBV5-1 and TRBJ1-5): KAGVTQTPRYLIKTRGQQVTLSCSPISGHRSVSWYQQTPGQGLQFLFEYFSETQRNKGNFPGRFSGRQFSNSRSEMNVSTLELGDSALYLCASSSDRPNQPQHFGDGTRLSIL.

The rearrangement links TRBV28 to TRBJ2-7, with 9 bases identical to TRBD2. V lost 8 bases and J lost 3; bases outside the gene matches: 11. CDR3 length equals 15 residues. CDR1 MDHEN and CDR2 SYDVKM come from the germline V gene. The CDR3 here is CASAPSGGTHYEQYF. In DNA form, the CDR3 reads TGTGCCAGCGCCCCCAGCGGGGGGACCCACTACGAGCAGTACTTC. Drawing the rest from reference TRBV28 and TRBJ2-7, the complete variable domain is DVKVTQSSRYLVKRTGEKVFLECVQDMDHENMFWYRQDPGLGLRLIYFSYDVKMKEKGDIPEGYSVSREKKERFSLILESASTNQTSMYLCASAPSGGTHYEQYFGPGTRLTVT.

V usage is TRBV6-6 and J usage is TRBJ2-1; 11 nucleotides match TRBD1. Germline assignment: CDR1 MNHNY and CDR2 SVGAGI (reference sequence). CDR3 length: 15 residues. With V trimmed by 7 bases and J by 9 bases, 11 bases remained unmatched. CDR3 nucleotide sequence: TGTGCCAGCACCCAAGGGACAGGGGGATCGGGTGAGCAGTTCTTC. It encodes CASTQGTGGSGEQFF.

The rearrangement joins TRBV11-3 to TRBJ2-1, with 9 positions matching TRBD1. V lost 7 bases to trimming and J lost 8 bases; unmatched junction nucleotides: 6. The CDR3 extends over 13 amino acids. Germline V gives CDR1 SGHNT, CDR2 YENEEA. CDR3 loop: CASKRTGDHEQFF. CDR3 sequence (DNA): TGTGCCAGCAAGAGGACAGGGGACCATGAGCAGTTCTTC.

The rearrangement uses TRBV15 and TRBJ2-1; possibly TRBD2 for D (6 bases). This CDR3 is built from 16 residues. Deletions cut 4 bases from V and 0 bases from J, with 13 bases between. CDR1 is LNHNV, CDR2 YYDKDF, per germline (reference sequence). CDR3 residues: CATSKRRDSSYNEQFF. CDR3 bases: TGTGCCACCAGCAAACGGCGGGATAGCTCCTACAATGAGCAGTTCTTC.

The chain couples TRBV19 to TRBJ2-1, with D possibly being TRBD2 (6 bases). Germline V gives CDR1 LNHDA, CDR2 SQIVND (reference sequence). This CDR3 region has 14 residues. Deletions cut 10 bases from V and 3 bases from J, with 16 bases between. The CDR3 coding sequence is TGTGCCACCGGGGGTCAGGCCCACTACAATGAGCAGTTCTTC. Translated: CATGGQAHYNEQFF.

This sequence joins TRBV27 and TRBJ2-7, with D maybe TRBD2 (5 bases). The CDR3 extends over 15 amino acids. Germline CDR1 and CDR2: MNHEY and SMNVEV (reference sequence). V lost 3 bases and J lost 4, with 16 bases in between. The CDR3 sequence: CASSFVSTGGYEQYF. CDR3 nucleotides: TGTGCCAGCAGTTTTGTCAGCACCGGAGGTTACGAGCAGTACTTC.

V and J are TRBV11-2 and TRBJ1-2; D is undetermined. V was trimmed by 5 bases and J by 4 bases, leaving 11 bases between them. CDR3 size: 13 residues. Germline assignment: CDR1 SGHAT and CDR2 FQNNGV. As DNA, the CDR3 is TGTGCCAGCAGCCGCGACAATAGCTATGGCTACACCTTC. Amino acids: CASSRDNSYGYTF.

The V and J genes are TRBV6-5 and TRBJ1-2, with a possible D match to TRBD1 (6 bases). The CDR3 contains 14 residues. With 8 bases removed from V and 4 bases from J, the gap between germline ends came to 17 bases. The germline V gene encodes CDR1 MNHEY and CDR2 SVGAGI. The CDR3 region has the DNA TGTGCCAGCTCAGATGGGGGCCATGGCTATGGCTACACCTTC. Translation gives CASSDGGHGYGYTF.

The chain is built from TRBV21-1 and TRBJ1-2; TRBD1 is taken as the D call from the table, unchecked against the DNA. TRBV21-1 is designated a pseudogene. This CDR3 is built from 14 residues. This CDR3 is CASSGAGTVLGYTF. CDR3 sequence (DNA): TGTGCCAGCAGCGGGGCAGGGACAGTCCTTGGCTACACCTTC.

A few counts support this clone. This chain joins TRBV5-1 and TRBJ2-7; possible D gene TRBD1, 6 bases. Trimming pared 3 bases from V and 1 base from J, leaving 8 bases between. Germline V gene lookup returns CDR1 SGHRS and CDR2 YFSETQ. CDR3 length equals 13 residues. For the CDR3, the DNA is TGCGCCAGCAGCTCCAGGGGTTCCTACGAGCAGTACTTC. This codes for CASSSRGSYEQYF. The full variable domain, with the rest looked up from reference TRBV5-1 and TRBJ2-7, is KAGVTQTPRYLIKTRGQQVTLSCSPISGHRSVSWYQQTPGQGLQFLFEYFSETQRNKGNFPGRFSGRQFSNSRSEMNVSTLELGDSALYLCASSSRGSYEQYFGPGTRLTVT.

J is TRBJ1-6 and V is TRBV6-5; unclear D gene. Germline loops: CDR1 MNHEY, CDR2 SVGAGI. There are 15 residues in the CDR3. V gave up 4 bases and J gave up 7 bases, with 14 bases separating them. The chain's CDR3 is CASSSQAVTNSPLHF. Here the CDR3 DNA reads TGTGCCAGCAGTTCGCAGGCCGTTACCAATTCACCCCTCCACTTT.

This rearrangement joins TRBV28 to TRBJ1-4; maybe TRBD1 (5 bases). Germline CDR1 is MDHEN and CDR2 is SYDVKM. The CDR3 extends over 16 amino acids. The V gene lost 6 bases and the J gene lost 8 bases, with 22 bases spanning the gap. Here the CDR3 reads CASSLKAPGSSEKLFF. In nucleotides, the CDR3 is TGTGCCAGCAGCCTTAAGGCTCCAGGGTCAAGCGAAAAACTGTTTTTT.

The V call is TRBV29-1, the J call TRBJ2-5; no definite D call. CDR3 length: 11 residues. The V end was cut by 6 bases, the J end by 5 bases, with 10 bases between. Germline values: CDR1 SQVTM, CDR2 ANQGSEA. CDR3 in DNA: TGCAGCGTCGGCAGAGGCGAGACCCAGTACTTC. It encodes CSVGRGETQYF.

The chain links TRBV11-2 to TRBJ2-5; 9 positions agree with TRBD2. Trimming at V came to 5 bases and at J to 5 bases, leaving 3 bases not matched to a gene. The CDR3 contains 13 residues. Germline CDR1 reads SGHAT; CDR2 reads FQNNGV. Written as DNA, the CDR3 is TGTGCCAGCAGCACCGGACTAGCGGAGACCCAGTACTTC. It encodes CASSTGLAETQYF.

The rearrangement links TRBV9 to TRBJ1-4; D is unclear. The germline V gene has CDR1 SGDLS and CDR2 YYNGEE. The ends were cut back, 0 bases at V and 6 bases at J, with 12 bases in the middle. The length of the CDR3 is 15 residues. CDR3 DNA sequence: TGTGCCAGCAGCGTAGTCCGGGGTTGGGATGAAAAACTGTTTTTT. It is translated as CASSVVRGWDEKLFF.

This chain links TRBV5-6 with TRBJ2-5, with D perhaps matching TRBD1 (5 bases). Germline V gives CDR1 SGHDT, CDR2 YYEEEE. The V end was cut by 6 bases, the J end by 3 bases, with 15 bases between. The CDR3 contains 14 residues. The CDR3 region is CASNRPPTEETQYF. The DNA of the CDR3 is TGTGCCAGCAACCGGCCACCGACAGAAGAGACCCAGTACTTC. The whole variable domain, filled in from reference TRBV5-6 and TRBJ2-5, reads DAGVTQSPTHLIKTRGQQVTLRCSPKSGHDTVSWYQQALGQGPQFIFQYYEEEERQRGNFPDRFSGHQFPNYSSELNVNALLLGDSALYLCASNRPPTEETQYFGPGTRLLVL.

The rearrangement joins TRBV12-3 or TRBV12-4 to TRBJ1-1, with D perhaps matching TRBD1 (6 bases). This CDR3 comprises 12 residues. Trimming left V 5 bases short and J 11 bases short, with 15 bases between. The DNA of the CDR3 is TGTGCCAGCAGTCCACTAACAGGGCTCGCTTTCTTT. This translates into CASSPLTGLAFF.

V usage is TRBV2 and J usage is TRBJ1-1; D is perhaps TRBD1 (6 bases). V lost 6 bases to trimming and J lost 1 base, with 12 bases between them. CDR3 length: 14 amino acids. Germline CDR1 and CDR2: SNHLY and FYNNEI. CDR3 sequence (DNA): TGTGCCAGCAGCCACAGGGAGACGAACACTGAAGCTTTCTTT. It is translated as CASSHRETNTEAFF.

V gene TRBV27 combines with J gene TRBJ2-7; TRBD2 agrees at 8 bases. Unmatched junction bases numbered 14, after V lost 5 bases and J lost 5 bases. The CDR3 loop spans 16 amino acids. The V gene's germline CDR1 is MNHEY and CDR2 SMNVEV (reference sequence). In DNA form, the CDR3 reads TGTGCCAGCAGTCTGTCAGCGGGGGCCCAAGGGGACGAGCAGTACTTC. Its protein is CASSLSAGAQGDEQYF.

The V and J genes are TRBV11-2 and TRBJ2-5, with no clear D. The CDR3 consists of 14 residues. The V end was cut by 5 bases, the J end by 0 bases, with 10 bases between. Germline values: CDR1 SGHAT, CDR2 FQNNGV. CDR3: CASSQDSYQETQYF. CDR3 sequence (DNA): TGTGCCAGCAGCCAAGACTCGTACCAAGAGACCCAGTACTTC.

This chain joins TRBV3-1 (or the pseudogene TRBV3-2) and TRBJ2-1, with 7 bases lining up with TRBD2. V lost 4 bases to trimming and J lost 0 bases; unmatched junction nucleotides: 3. The CDR3 length is 15 residues. Germline values: CDR1 LGHDT, CDR2 YNNKEL (reference sequence). In DNA form, the CDR3 reads TGTGCCAGCAGCCGCGAGCGGGACTCCTACAATGAGCAGTTCTTC. Translating gives CASSRERDSYNEQFF.

This chain connects TRBV19 to TRBJ2-5; possible D gene TRBD1, 5 bases. Per germline, CDR1 LNHDA and CDR2 SQIVND (reference sequence). This CDR3 spans 14 amino acids. V lost 7 bases and J 4 bases, leaving 16 bases between the germline ends. CDR3 in amino acids: CASTTGQGGETQYF. DNA for the CDR3: TGTGCCAGTACGACGGGTCAGGGCGGAGAGACCCAGTACTTC.

V gene TRBV24-1 combines with J gene TRBJ2-2, with a weak D call TRBD2 (6 bases). This CDR3 comprises 20 residues. The germline V and J ends were trimmed by 3 bases and 5 bases, with 27 bases remaining between them. Germline V gene data show CDR1 as KGHDR and CDR2 as SFDVKD. The CDR3 DNA reads TGTGCCACCAGTGATCAACTCGAAAGTAACACGGGAGTCGAGACCGGGGAGCTGTTTTTT. The encoded protein is CATSDQLESNTGVETGELFF.